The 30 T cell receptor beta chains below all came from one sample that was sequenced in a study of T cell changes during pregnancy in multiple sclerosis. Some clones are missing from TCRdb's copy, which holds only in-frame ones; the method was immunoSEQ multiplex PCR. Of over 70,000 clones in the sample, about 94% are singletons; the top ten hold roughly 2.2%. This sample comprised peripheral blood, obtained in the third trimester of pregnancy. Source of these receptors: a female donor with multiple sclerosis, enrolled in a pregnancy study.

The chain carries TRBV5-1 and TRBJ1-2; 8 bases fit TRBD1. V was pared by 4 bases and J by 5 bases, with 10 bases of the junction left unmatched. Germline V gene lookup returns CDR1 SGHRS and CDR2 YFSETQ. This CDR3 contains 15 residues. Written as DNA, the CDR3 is TGCGCCAGCAGCCCCGGGACAGGACCCAAGTATGGCTACACCTTC. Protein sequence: CASSPGTGPKYGYTF.

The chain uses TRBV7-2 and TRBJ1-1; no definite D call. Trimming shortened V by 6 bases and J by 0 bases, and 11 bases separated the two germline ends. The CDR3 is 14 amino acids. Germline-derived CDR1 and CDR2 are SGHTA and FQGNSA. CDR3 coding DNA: TGTGCCAGCAGGCCTACAGCACTGAACACTGAAGCTTTCTTT. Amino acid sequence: CASRPTALNTEAFF.

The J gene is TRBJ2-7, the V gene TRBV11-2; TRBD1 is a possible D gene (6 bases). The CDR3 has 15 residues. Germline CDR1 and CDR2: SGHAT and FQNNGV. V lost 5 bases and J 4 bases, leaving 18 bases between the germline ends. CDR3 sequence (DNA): TGTGCCAGCAGCCATCCTAACAGGGCCCCTTACGAGCAGTACTTC. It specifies CASSHPNRAPYEQYF.

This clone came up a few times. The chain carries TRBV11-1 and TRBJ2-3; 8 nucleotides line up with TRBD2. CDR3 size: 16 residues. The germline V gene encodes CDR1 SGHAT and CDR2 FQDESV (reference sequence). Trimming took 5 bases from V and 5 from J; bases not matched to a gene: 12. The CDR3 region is CASSPGLGTVIDTQYF. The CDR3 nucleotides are TGTGCCAGCAGCCCGGGACTAGGAACGGTTATAGATACGCAGTATTTT.

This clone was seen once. The CDR3 is CASSSAGGSYEQYF. The CDR3 nucleotides are TGTGCCAGTAGTTCCGCAGGGGGCTCGTACGAGCAGTACTTC. The J gene is TRBJ2-7, the V gene TRBV19; 8 bases map to TRBD1. J was trimmed by 4 bases and V by 5 bases; bases with no gene match: 7. Germline V CDR1 and CDR2: LNHDA, SQIVND (reference sequence). The CDR3 contains 14 residues. Combining the CDR3 with reference TRBV19 and TRBJ2-7 gives the whole variable domain DGGITQSPKYLFRKEGQNVTLSCEQNLNHDAMYWYRQDPGQGLRLIYYSQIVNDFQKGDIAEGYSVSREKKESFPLTVTSAQKNPTAFYLCASSSAGGSYEQYFGPGTRLTVT.

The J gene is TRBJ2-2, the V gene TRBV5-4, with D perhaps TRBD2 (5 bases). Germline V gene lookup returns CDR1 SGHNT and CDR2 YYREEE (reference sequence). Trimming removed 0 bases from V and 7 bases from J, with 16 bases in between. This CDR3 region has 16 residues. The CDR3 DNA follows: TGTGCCAGCAGCTTGGGATCGGGGAAGGCCCTCGGGGAGCTGTTTTTT. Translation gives CASSLGSGKALGELFF.

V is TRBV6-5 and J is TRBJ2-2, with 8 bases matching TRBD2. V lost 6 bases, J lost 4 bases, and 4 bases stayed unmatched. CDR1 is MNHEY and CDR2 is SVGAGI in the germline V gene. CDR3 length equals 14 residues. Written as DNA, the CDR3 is TGTGCCAGCAGAAGCGGGAGAGTCACCGGGGAGCTGTTTTTT. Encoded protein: CASRSGRVTGELFF.

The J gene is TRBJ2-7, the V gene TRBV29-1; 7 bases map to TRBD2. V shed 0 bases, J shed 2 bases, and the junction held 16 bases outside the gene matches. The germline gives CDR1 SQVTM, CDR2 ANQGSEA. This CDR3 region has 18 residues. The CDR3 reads CSVEDWSSAGASPYEQYF. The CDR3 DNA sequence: TGCAGCGTTGAAGATTGGAGTTCGGCGGGAGCAAGTCCCTACGAGCAGTACTTC.

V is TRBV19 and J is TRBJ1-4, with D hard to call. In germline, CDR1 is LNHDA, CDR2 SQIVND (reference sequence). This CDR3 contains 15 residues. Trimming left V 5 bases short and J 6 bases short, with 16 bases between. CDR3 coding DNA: TGTGCCAGTAGTTTCAGCGAGGCCCCCCATGAAAAACTGTTTTTT. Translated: CASSFSEAPHEKLFF.

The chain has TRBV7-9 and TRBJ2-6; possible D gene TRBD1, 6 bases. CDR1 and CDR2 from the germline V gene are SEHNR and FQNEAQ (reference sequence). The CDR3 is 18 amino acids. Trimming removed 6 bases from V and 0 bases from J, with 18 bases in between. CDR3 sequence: CASRTLGRDISGANVLTF. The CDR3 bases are TGTGCCAGCAGGACGCTGGGCAGGGACATCTCTGGGGCCAACGTCCTGACTTTC. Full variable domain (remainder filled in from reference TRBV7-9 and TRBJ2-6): DTGVSQNPRHKITKRGQNVTFRCDPISEHNRLYWYRQTLGQGPEFLTYFQNEAQLEKSRLLSDRFSAERPKGSFSTLEIQRTEQGDSAMYLCASRTLGRDISGANVLTFGAGSRLTVL.

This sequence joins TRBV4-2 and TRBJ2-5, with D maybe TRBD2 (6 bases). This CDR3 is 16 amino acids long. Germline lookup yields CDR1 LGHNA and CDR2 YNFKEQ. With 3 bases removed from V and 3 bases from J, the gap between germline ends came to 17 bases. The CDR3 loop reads CASSQGRLDGEETQYF. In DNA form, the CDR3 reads TGTGCCAGCAGCCAGGGTCGACTAGACGGGGAAGAGACCCAGTACTTC.

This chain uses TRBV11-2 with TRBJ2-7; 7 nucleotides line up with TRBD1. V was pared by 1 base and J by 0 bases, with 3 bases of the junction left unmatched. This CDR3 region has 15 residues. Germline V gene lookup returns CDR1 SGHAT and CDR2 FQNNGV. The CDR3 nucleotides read TGTGCCAGCAGCTTAGTGGGACAGAGCTCCTACGAGCAGTACTTC. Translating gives CASSLVGQSSYEQYF.

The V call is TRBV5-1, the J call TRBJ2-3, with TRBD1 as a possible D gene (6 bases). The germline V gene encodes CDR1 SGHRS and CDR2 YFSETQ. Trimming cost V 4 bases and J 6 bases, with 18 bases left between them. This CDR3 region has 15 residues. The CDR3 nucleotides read TGCGCCAGCAGCATAACCGGGACATTAATTGATACGCAGTATTTT. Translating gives CASSITGTLIDTQYF.

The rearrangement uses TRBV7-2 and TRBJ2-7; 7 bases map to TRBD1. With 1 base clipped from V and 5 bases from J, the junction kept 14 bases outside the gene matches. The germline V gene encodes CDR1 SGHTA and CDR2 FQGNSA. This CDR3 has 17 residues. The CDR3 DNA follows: TGTGCCAGCAGCTTAGACTTTCATCAGGGGGAAAAGGACGAGCAGTACTTC. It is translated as CASSLDFHQGEKDEQYF.

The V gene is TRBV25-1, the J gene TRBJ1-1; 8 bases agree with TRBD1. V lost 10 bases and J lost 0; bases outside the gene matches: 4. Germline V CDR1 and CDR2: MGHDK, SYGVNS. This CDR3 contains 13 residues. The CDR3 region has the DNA TGTGCCACCGGGACAGGCTTGAACACTGAAGCTTTCTTT. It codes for CATGTGLNTEAFF.

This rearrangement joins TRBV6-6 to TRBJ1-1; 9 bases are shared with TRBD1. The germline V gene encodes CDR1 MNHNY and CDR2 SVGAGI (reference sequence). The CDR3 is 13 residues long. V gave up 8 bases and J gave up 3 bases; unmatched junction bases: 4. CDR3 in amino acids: CASGGQGYTEAFF. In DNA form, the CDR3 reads TGTGCCAGCGGGGGACAGGGATACACTGAAGCTTTCTTT.

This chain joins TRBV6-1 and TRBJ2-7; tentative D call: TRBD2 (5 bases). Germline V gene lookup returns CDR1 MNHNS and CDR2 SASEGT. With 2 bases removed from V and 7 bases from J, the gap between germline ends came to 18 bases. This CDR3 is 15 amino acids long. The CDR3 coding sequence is TGTGCCAGCAGTGAATTATCGGGGATCGGCGGGGAGCAGTACTTC. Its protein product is CASSELSGIGGEQYF.

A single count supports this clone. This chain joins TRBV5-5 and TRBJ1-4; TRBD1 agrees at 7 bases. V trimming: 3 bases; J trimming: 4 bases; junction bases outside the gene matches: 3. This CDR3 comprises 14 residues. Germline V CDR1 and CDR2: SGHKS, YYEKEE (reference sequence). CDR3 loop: CASSSGQLNEKLFF. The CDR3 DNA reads TGTGCCAGCAGCTCGGGACAGCTTAATGAAAAACTGTTTTTT. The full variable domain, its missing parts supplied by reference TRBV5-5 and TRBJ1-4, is DAGVTQSPTHLIKTRGQQVTLRCSPISGHKSVSWYQQVLGQGPQFIFQYYEKEERGRGNFPDRFSARQFPNYSSELNVNALLLGDSALYLCASSSGQLNEKLFFGSGTQLSVL.

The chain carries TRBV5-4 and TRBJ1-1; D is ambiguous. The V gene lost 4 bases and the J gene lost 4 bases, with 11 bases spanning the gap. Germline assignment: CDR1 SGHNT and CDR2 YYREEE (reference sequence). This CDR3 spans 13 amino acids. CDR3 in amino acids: CASSGPSGTEAFF. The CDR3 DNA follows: TGTGCCAGCAGCGGTCCAAGCGGCACTGAAGCTTTCTTT.

The CDR3 sequence is CASRLAGVPQETQYF. The CDR3 DNA sequence: TGTGCCAGCCGACTAGCGGGAGTCCCCCAAGAGACCCAGTACTTC. The rearrangement joins TRBV2 to TRBJ2-5, with TRBD2 matching over 12 bases. This CDR3 region has 15 residues. The V segment lost 8 bases and the J segment 1 base; nucleotides outside the gene matches: 5. The V gene's germline CDR1 is SNHLY and CDR2 FYNNEI.

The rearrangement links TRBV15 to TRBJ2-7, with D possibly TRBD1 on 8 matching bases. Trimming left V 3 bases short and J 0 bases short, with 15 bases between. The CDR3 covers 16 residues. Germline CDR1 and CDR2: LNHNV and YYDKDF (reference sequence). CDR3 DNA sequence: TGTGCCACCAGCAGGGGGGGAGGGACAGGCTCCTACGAGCAGTACTTC. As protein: CATSRGGGTGSYEQYF.

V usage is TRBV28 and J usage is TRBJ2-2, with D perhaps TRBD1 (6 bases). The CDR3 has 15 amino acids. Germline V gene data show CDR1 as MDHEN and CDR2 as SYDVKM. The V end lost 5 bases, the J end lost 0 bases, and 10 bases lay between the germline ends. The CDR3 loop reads CASSLRTANTGELFF. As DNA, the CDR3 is TGTGCCAGCAGTCTCAGGACAGCGAACACCGGGGAGCTGTTTTTT.

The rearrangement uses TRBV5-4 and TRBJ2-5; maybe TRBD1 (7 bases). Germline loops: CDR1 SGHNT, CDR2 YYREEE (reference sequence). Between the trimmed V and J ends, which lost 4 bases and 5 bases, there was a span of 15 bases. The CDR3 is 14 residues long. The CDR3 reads CASSPQGRWETQYF. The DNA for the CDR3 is TGTGCCAGCAGCCCACAGGGGAGGTGGGAGACCCAGTACTTC.

The CDR3 region has the DNA TGTGCCAGCAGCTTAGTATTGGCGGGGCTTTTGAACGAGCAGTACTTC. It codes for CASSLVLAGLLNEQYF. The rearrangement joins TRBV7-2 to TRBJ2-7, with D possibly TRBD2 on 6 matching bases. V lost 1 base and J lost 5, with 18 bases in between. CDR3 size: 16 residues. The germline gives CDR1 SGHTA, CDR2 FQGNSA.

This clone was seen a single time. CDR3 nucleotides: TGTGCCAGCAGCTACGGACAGACCTACGAGCAGTACTTC. Amino acid sequence: CASSYGQTYEQYF. V is TRBV7-8 and J is TRBJ2-7; maybe TRBD1 (6 bases). CDR3 length: 13 residues. V was clipped by 4 bases and J by 2 bases, with 9 bases between them. The germline gives CDR1 SGHVS, CDR2 FQNEAQ.

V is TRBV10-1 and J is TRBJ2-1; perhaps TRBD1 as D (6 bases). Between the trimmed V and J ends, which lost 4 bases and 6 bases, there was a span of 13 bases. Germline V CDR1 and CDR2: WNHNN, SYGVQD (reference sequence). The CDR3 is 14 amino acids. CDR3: CASSVMRQVNEQFF. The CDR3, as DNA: TGCGCCAGCAGTGTAATGAGACAGGTCAATGAGCAGTTCTTC.

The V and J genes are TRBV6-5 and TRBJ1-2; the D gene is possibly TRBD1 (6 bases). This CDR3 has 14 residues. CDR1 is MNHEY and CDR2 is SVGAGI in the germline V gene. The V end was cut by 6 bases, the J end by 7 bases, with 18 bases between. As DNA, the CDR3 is TGTGCCAGCAGCCAAAACTTACAGGGTGGTGGCTACACCTTC. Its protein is CASSQNLQGGGYTF.

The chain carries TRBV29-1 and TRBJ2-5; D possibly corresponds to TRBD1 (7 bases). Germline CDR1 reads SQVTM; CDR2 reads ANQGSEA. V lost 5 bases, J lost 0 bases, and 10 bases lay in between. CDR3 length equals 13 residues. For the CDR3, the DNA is TGCAGCGTTCGCAGGGGGGACCAAGAGACCCAGTACTTC. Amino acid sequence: CSVRRGDQETQYF.

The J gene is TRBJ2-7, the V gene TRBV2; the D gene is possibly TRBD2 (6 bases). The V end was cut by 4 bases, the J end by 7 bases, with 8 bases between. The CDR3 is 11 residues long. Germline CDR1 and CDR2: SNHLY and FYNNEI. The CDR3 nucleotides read TGTGCCAGCAGTGCTCGGGGGGAGCAGTACTTC. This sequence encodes CASSARGEQYF.

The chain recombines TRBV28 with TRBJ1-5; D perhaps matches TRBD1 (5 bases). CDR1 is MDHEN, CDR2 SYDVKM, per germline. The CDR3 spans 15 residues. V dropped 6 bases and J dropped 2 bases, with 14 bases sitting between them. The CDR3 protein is CASRDQGGGNQPQHF. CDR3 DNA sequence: TGTGCCAGCAGAGATCAGGGAGGAGGCAATCAGCCCCAGCATTTT.